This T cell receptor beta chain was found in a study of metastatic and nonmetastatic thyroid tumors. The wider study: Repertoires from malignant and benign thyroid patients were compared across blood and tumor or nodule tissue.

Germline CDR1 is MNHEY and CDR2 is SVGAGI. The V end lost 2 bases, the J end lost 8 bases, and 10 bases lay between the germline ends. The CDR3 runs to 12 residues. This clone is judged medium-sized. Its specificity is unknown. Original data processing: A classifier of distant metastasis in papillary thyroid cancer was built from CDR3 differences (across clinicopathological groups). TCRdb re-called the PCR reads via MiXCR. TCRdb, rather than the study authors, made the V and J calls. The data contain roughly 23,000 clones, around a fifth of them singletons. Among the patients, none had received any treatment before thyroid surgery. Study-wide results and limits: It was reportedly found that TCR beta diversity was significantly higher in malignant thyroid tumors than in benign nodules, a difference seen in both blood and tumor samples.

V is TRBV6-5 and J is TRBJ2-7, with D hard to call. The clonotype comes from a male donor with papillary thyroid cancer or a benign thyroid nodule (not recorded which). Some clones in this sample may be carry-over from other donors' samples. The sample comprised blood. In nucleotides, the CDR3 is TGTGCCAGCAGTTACATGCGAGGACAGCAGTACTTC. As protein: CASSYMRGQQYF.